The rows below give T cell receptor beta chains drawn from one sample of a study of regulatory T cells in long-lasting Graves disease. TCRdb reanalysed the multiplex PCR reads using MiXCR and keeps one entry per CDR3 protein. The sample lists roughly 400,000 distinct CDR3 sequences, roughly 15% occurring once. The same sample was also studied in work on T cells in Graves' hyperthyroidism and ophthalmopathy.

Sample: peripheral blood mononuclear cells (PBMCs), taken at new diagnosis, from a patient treated with antithyroid drugs. These TCRs come from a woman aged 35 to 49 with Graves disease. Each CDR3 is given with its conserved first and last residue. Each record gives: V gene, clone size, J gene, D gene, CDR3 DNA, CDR3 protein. A D gene is named only where the DNA matches it firmly. The size of a clone is reported for some rows only, either as once, few or many, or as a class for expanded clones.

V: TRBV11-3; size: few; J: TRBJ2-7; D: NA; DNA: TGTGCCAGCAGCCGACATGGGGGCGAAAGGGAATACGAGCAGTACTTC; CDR3: CASSRHGGEREYEQYF
V: TRBV9; size: many; J: TRBJ2-1; D: TRBD2; DNA: TGTGCCAGCAGCGTCCTAGCGGGAGGGAACAATGAGCAGTTCTTC; CDR3: CASSVLAGGNNEQFF
V: TRBV27; size: many; J: TRBJ2-7; D: TRBD2; DNA: TGTGCCAGCAGTCCCCCTTTGGGACAGGGAGGGACTAGCGGGAGCAACGAGCAGTACTTC; CDR3: CASSPPLGQGGTSGSNEQYF
V: TRBV4-1; size: NA; J: TRBJ2-2; D: NA; DNA: TGCGCCAGCAGCCAACCTAGCGACGGGGAGCTGTTTTTT; CDR3: CASSQPSDGELFF
V: TRBV5-8; size: few; J: TRBJ2-5; D: TRBD2; DNA: TGTGCCAGCAGTGGACTAGCGGGACTCCCCCGGACCCAGTACTTC; CDR3: CASSGLAGLPRTQYF
V: TRBV19; size: few; J: TRBJ1-2; D: NA; DNA: TGTGCCAGTAGTATAGGGAATCGGCGCTATGGCTACACCTTC; CDR3: CASSIGNRRYGYTF
V: TRBV29-1; size: few; J: TRBJ2-6; D: NA; DNA: TGCAGCGTTGAAGCAAGAGGGGCCAACGTCCTGACTTTC; CDR3: CSVEARGANVLTF
V: TRBV20-1; size: many; J: TRBJ2-3; D: TRBD2; DNA: TGCAGTGCTATAGCGGGAGGAGATACGCAGTATTTT; CDR3: CSAIAGGDTQYF
V: TRBV20-1; size: NA; J: TRBJ2-1; D: TRBD2; DNA: TGCAGTGCTAGAGTGGGAGGGAAGTACAATGAGCAGTTCTTC; CDR3: CSARVGGKYNEQFF
V: TRBV28; size: few; J: TRBJ1-2; D: NA; DNA: TGTGCCAGCACCGGGGCAGGCTATGGCTACACCTTC; CDR3: CASTGAGYGYTF
V: TRBV27; size: many; J: TRBJ2-2; D: NA; DNA: TGTGCCAGCAGTTTAGGAGAGAACACCGGGGAGCTGTTTTTT; CDR3: CASSLGENTGELFF
V: TRBV30; size: many; J: TRBJ2-1; D: TRBD2; DNA: TGTGCCTGGAGTTGGAGCGGGAGTGAGCAGTTCTTC; CDR3: CAWSWSGSEQFF
V: TRBV18; size: NA; J: TRBJ2-7; D: NA; DNA: TGTGCCAGCTCACCTCAAGTTTCGAACGAGCAGTACTTC; CDR3: CASSPQVSNEQYF
V: TRBV3-1; size: many; J: TRBJ2-2; D: NA; DNA: TGTGCCAGCAGCTGGGGCCGGAACACCGGGGAGCTGTTTTTT; CDR3: CASSWGRNTGELFF
V: TRBV5-1; size: NA; J: TRBJ1-3; D: NA; DNA: TGCGCCAGCAGCACCGGACGCTTGGAGTCTGGAAACACCATATATTTT; CDR3: CASSTGRLESGNTIYF
V: TRBV12-3/TRBV12-4; size: few; J: TRBJ1-2; D: NA; DNA: TGTGCCAGCAGCCCCCTTCTGTCCCAAGGGACGTATGGCTACACCTTC; CDR3: CASSPLLSQGTYGYTF
V: TRBV11-2; size: many; J: TRBJ2-2; D: NA; DNA: TGTGCCAGCAGCCCGTGGAGCTCCGCGAACACCGGGGAGCTGTTTTTT; CDR3: CASSPWSSANTGELFF
V: TRBV12-3/TRBV12-4; size: many; J: TRBJ2-5; D: NA; DNA: TGTGCCAGCAGCCTTCGAGGGGGGCTCCAAGAGACCCAGTACTTC; CDR3: CASSLRGGLQETQYF
V: TRBV7-6; size: many; J: TRBJ2-2; D: TRBD2; DNA: TGTGCCAGCAGCTTAGAACTAGCGGCAAACACCGGGGAGCTGTTTTTT; CDR3: CASSLELAANTGELFF
V: TRBV5-6; size: once; J: TRBJ2-1; D: NA; DNA: TGTGCCAGCAGCTCGAACTCGGAATACAATGAGCAGTTCTTC; CDR3: CASSSNSEYNEQFF
V: TRBV6-2/TRBV6-3; size: many; J: TRBJ2-1; D: TRBD1; DNA: TGTGCCAGCAGAATTCCGGGACAGACCTACAATGAGCAGTTCTTC; CDR3: CASRIPGQTYNEQFF
V: TRBV11-2; size: NA; J: TRBJ2-5; D: NA; DNA: TGTGCCAGCAGCTCAGCCGGGACCGACCGAGAGACCCAGTACTTC; CDR3: CASSSAGTDRETQYF
V: TRBV7-9; size: many; J: TRBJ1-1; D: TRBD1; DNA: TGTGCCAGCAGTTTAGACAGGGATAACACTGAAGCTTTCTTT; CDR3: CASSLDRDNTEAFF
V: TRBV28; size: many; J: TRBJ2-5; D: NA; DNA: TGTGCCAGCCGTACCACAGGGCATCAAGAGACCCAGTACTTC; CDR3: CASRTTGHQETQYF
V: TRBV7-2; size: many; J: TRBJ2-1; D: NA; DNA: TGTGCCAGCAGCAGAACAGACAGCTCCTACAATGAGCAGTTCTTC; CDR3: CASSRTDSSYNEQFF
V: TRBV7-2; size: many; J: TRBJ2-3; D: TRBD2; DNA: TGTGCCAGCAGCCGAGGGGCTAGCGGGGACGGCCCAGATACGCAGTATTTT; CDR3: CASSRGASGDGPDTQYF
V: TRBV11-3; size: NA; J: TRBJ2-5; D: TRBD2; DNA: TGTGCCAGCAGCTTAGTGGGACGCCGGACTAGCGGGAGGCCCCAAGAGACCCAGTACTTC; CDR3: CASSLVGRRTSGRPQETQYF
V: TRBV20-1; size: NA; J: TRBJ2-1; D: NA; DNA: TGCAGTGCCCGATCAGAGGGGAGATCCTACAATGAGCAGTTCTTC; CDR3: CSARSEGRSYNEQFF
V: TRBV30; size: NA; J: TRBJ2-7; D: NA; DNA: TGTGCCTGGAGTGAAAATTACTTTAGCGCGCAGTACTTC; CDR3: CAWSENYFSAQYF
V: TRBV25-1; size: many; J: TRBJ2-3; D: TRBD1; DNA: TGTGCCAGCGGGCGAGGGACAGGGGTTCGAGATACGCAGTATTTT; CDR3: CASGRGTGVRDTQYF
V: TRBV7-2; size: many; J: TRBJ2-1; D: NA; DNA: TGTGCCAGCAGCTTATACGGGAGTACCTACAATGAGCAGTTCTTC; CDR3: CASSLYGSTYNEQFF
V: TRBV28; size: many; J: TRBJ1-1; D: TRBD1; DNA: TGTGCCAGCAGTCAAGGGACAGGTTGGAACACTGAAGCTTTCTTT; CDR3: CASSQGTGWNTEAFF
V: TRBV20-1; size: NA; J: TRBJ2-1; D: TRBD2; DNA: TGCAGTGCTAGAGATTTGAGCGGGAGGGCGAATGAGCAGTTCTTC; CDR3: CSARDLSGRANEQFF
V: TRBV30; size: many; J: TRBJ1-2; D: NA; DNA: TGTGCCTGGAGTGGGGGTGGAGGCTACACCTTC; CDR3: CAWSGGGGYTF
V: TRBV9; size: NA; J: TRBJ1-4; D: NA; DNA: TGTGCCAGCAGCCCACAGGACGTGCGGGAAAAACTGTTTTTT; CDR3: CASSPQDVREKLFF
V: TRBV20-1; size: NA; J: TRBJ2-1; D: TRBD2; DNA: TGCAGTGCCGCCGACCCACTAGCGGGAGGGCAATACAATGAGCAGTTCTTC; CDR3: CSAADPLAGGQYNEQFF
V: TRBV29-1; size: many; J: TRBJ1-2; D: NA; DNA: TGCAGCGTTGAAACGTTGGGCGAAGGCTACACCTTC; CDR3: CSVETLGEGYTF
V: TRBV6-9; size: few; J: TRBJ1-5; D: NA; DNA: TGTGCCAGCAGTTCTCGACAGATTAGCAATCAGCCCCAGCATTTT; CDR3: CASSSRQISNQPQHF
V: TRBV6-2/TRBV6-3; size: many; J: TRBJ2-7; D: TRBD1; DNA: TGTGCCAGCAGTTCGACAGGGGTCTACGAGCAGTACTTC; CDR3: CASSSTGVYEQYF
V: TRBV12-3/TRBV12-4; size: many; J: TRBJ2-1; D: NA; DNA: TGTGCCAGCAGTTTAGCGGGAGGGGGTAATGAGCAGTTCTTC; CDR3: CASSLAGGGNEQFF
V: TRBV11-1; size: NA; J: TRBJ2-2; D: TRBD2; DNA: TGTGCCAGCAGCTTAGCGCTCCTAGCGGGGGACCAGAACACCGGGGAGCTGTTTTTT; CDR3: CASSLALLAGDQNTGELFF
V: TRBV11-1; size: many; J: TRBJ2-5; D: TRBD2; DNA: TGTGCCAGCAGCCAACCGGGACTAGCGGGAGAAGAGACCCAGTACTTC; CDR3: CASSQPGLAGEETQYF
V: TRBV29-1; size: few; J: TRBJ2-7; D: TRBD2; DNA: TGCAGCGTTGTTTTCGCGGGAGAGACCTACGAGCAGTACTTC; CDR3: CSVVFAGETYEQYF
V: TRBV19; size: many; J: TRBJ2-7; D: NA; DNA: TGTGCCAGTAGTATGGGGACCGCGGCCTACGAGCAGTACTTC; CDR3: CASSMGTAAYEQYF
V: TRBV7-9; size: NA; J: TRBJ2-2; D: TRBD1; DNA: TGTGCCAGCACTATACAGGGGGCAGGCTCGGGGGAGCTGTTTTTT; CDR3: CASTIQGAGSGELFF
V: TRBV12-3/TRBV12-4; size: NA; J: TRBJ2-5; D: NA; DNA: TGTGCCAGCCTTAATCGGGGAGTTGGGGAGACCCAGTACTTC; CDR3: CASLNRGVGETQYF
V: TRBV20-1; size: few; J: TRBJ2-3; D: TRBD1; DNA: TGCAGTGCGCCCCCCAGGGGGAGTGGCACAGATACGCAGTATTTT; CDR3: CSAPPRGSGTDTQYF
V: TRBV9; size: NA; J: TRBJ2-2; D: TRBD1; DNA: TGTGCCAGCAGCGTAGCACCGGGACAGGGAACCGGGGAGCTGTTTTTT; CDR3: CASSVAPGQGTGELFF
V: TRBV27; size: few; J: TRBJ2-7; D: NA; DNA: TGTGCCAGCAGCTCTCCTTCCCACGAGCAGTACTTC; CDR3: CASSSPSHEQYF
V: TRBV14; size: many; J: TRBJ2-3; D: NA; DNA: TGTGCCAGCAGCCAGGGGGATTTCAGCACAGATACGCAGTATTTT; CDR3: CASSQGDFSTDTQYF
V: TRBV3-1; size: many; J: TRBJ2-3; D: NA; DNA: TGTGCCAGCAGCCAAGAATGGGGGAGTGGTACAGATACGCAGTATTTT; CDR3: CASSQEWGSGTDTQYF
V: TRBV7-2; size: many; J: TRBJ2-1; D: TRBD1; DNA: TGTGCCAGCAGCTTAGGTCAGTGGGACAGGGCTAGCTATGAGCAGTTCTTC; CDR3: CASSLGQWDRASYEQFF